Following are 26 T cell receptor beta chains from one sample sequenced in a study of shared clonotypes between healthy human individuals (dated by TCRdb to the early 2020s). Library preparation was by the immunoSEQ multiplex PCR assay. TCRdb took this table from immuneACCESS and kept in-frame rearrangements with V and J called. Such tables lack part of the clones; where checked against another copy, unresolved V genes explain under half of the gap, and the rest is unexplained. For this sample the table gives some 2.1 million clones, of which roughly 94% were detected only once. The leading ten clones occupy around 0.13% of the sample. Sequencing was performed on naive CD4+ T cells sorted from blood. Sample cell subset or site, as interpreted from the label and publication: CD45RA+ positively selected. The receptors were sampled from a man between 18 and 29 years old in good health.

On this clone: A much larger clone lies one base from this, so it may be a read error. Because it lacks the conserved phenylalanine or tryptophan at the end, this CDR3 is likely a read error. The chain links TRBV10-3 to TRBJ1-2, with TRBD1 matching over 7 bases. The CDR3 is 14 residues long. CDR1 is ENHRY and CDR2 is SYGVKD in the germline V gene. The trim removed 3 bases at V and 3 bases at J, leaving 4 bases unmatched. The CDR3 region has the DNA TGTGCCATCAGTGACGGCAGGGGGGACTATGGCTACACCTCC. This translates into CAISDGRGDYGYTS.

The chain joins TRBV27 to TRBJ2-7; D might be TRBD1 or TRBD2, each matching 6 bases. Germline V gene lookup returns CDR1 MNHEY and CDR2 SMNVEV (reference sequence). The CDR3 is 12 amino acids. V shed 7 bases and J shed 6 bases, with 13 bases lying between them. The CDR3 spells CASTQEGGEQYF. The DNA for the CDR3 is TGTGCCAGCACTCAAGAGGGGGGCGAGCAGTACTTC.

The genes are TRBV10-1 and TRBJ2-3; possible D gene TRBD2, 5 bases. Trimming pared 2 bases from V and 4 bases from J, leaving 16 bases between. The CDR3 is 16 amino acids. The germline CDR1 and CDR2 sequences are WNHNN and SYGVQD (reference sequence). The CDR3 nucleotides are TGCGCCAGCAGTGAGGTTGAGGGAAAGGTAGCAGATACGCAGTATTTT. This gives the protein CASSEVEGKVADTQYF.

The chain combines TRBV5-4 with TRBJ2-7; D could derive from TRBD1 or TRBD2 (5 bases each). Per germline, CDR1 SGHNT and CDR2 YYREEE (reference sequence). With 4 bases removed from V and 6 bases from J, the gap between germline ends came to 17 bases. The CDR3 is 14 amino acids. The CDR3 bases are TGTGCCAGCAGCCTCAAGCGAGGGACCCTCGAGCAGTACTTC. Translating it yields CASSLKRGTLEQYF.

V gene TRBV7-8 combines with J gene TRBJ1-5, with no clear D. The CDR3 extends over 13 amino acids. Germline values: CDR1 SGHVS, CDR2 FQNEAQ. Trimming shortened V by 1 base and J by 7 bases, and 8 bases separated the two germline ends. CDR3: CASSLGQRQPQHF. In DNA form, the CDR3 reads TGTGCCAGCAGCTTAGGGCAGCGCCAGCCCCAGCATTTT.

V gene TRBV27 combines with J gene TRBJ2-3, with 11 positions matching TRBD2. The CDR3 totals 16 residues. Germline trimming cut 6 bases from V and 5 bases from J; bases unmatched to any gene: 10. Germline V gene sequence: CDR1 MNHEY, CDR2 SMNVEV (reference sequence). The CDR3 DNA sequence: TGTGCCAGCAGAAATGTAGCGGGGGGGCCCGAAGATACGCAGTATTTT. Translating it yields CASRNVAGGPEDTQYF.

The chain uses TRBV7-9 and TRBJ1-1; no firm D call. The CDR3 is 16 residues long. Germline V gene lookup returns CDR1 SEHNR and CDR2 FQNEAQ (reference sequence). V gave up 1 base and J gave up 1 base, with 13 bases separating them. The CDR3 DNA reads TGTGCCAGCAGCTTAGAGCGATACGGCACGAACACTGAAGCTTTCTTT. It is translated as CASSLERYGTNTEAFF. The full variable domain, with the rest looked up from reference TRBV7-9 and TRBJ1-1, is DTGVSQNPRHKITKRGQNVTFRCDPISEHNRLYWYRQTLGQGPEFLTYFQNEAQLEKSRLLSDRFSAERPKGSFSTLEIQRTEQGDSAMYLCASSLERYGTNTEAFFGQGTRLTVV.

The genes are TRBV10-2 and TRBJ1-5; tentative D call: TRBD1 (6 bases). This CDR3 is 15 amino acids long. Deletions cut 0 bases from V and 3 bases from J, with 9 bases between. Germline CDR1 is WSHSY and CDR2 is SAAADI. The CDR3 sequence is CASSESDRLNQPQHF. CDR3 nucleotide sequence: TGCGCCAGCAGTGAGTCCGACAGGCTCAATCAGCCCCAGCATTTT.

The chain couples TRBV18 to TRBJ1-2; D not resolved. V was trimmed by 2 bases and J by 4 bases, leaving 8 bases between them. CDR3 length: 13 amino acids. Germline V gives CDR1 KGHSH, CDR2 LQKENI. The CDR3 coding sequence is TGTGCCAGCTCACCAGACAAAGGCTATGGCTACACCTTC. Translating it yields CASSPDKGYGYTF.

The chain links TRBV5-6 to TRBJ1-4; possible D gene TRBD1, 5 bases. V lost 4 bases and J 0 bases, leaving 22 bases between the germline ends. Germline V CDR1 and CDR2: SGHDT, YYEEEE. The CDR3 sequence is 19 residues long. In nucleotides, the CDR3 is TGTGCCAGCAGCCCAGGGAACGAGGGGAGCCACCCAACTAATGAAAAACTGTTTTTT. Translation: CASSPGNEGSHPTNEKLFF.

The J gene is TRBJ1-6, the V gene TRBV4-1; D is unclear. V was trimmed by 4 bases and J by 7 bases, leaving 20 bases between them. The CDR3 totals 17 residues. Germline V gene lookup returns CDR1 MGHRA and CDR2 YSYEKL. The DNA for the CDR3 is TGCGCCAGCAGCCCTTGGAGCGGGGAGGGTCTGAATTCACCCCTCCACTTT. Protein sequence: CASSPWSGEGLNSPLHF.

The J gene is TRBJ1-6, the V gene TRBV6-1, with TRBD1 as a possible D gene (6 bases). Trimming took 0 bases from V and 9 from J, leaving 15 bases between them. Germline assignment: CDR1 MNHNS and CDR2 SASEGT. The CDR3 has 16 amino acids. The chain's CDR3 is CASSEAPGTYGSPLHF. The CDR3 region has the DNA TGTGCCAGCAGTGAAGCCCCCGGGACATACGGTTCACCCCTCCACTTT.

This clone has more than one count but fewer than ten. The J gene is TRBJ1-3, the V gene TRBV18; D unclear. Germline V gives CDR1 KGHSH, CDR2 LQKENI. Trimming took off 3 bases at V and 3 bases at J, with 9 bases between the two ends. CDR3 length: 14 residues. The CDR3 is CASSPPSLGNTIYF. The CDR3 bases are TGTGCCAGCTCACCTCCTTCCCTTGGAAACACCATATATTTT. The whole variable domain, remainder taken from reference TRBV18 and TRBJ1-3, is NAGVMQNPRHLVRRRGQEARLRCSPMKGHSHVYWYRQLPEEGLKFMVYLQKENIIDESGMPKERFSAEFPKEGPSILRIQQVVRGDSAAYFCASSPPSLGNTIYFGEGSWLTVV.

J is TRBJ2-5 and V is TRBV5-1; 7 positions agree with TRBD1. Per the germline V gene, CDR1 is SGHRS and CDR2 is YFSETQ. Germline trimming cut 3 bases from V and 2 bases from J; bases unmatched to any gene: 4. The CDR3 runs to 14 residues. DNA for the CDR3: TGCGCCAGCAGCTCGCCGGGACAGCAAGAGACCCAGTACTTC. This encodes CASSSPGQQETQYF.

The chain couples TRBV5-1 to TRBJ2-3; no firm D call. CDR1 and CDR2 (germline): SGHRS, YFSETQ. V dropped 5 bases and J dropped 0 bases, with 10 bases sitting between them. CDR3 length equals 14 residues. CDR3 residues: CASRVSGSTDTQYF. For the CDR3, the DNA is TGCGCCAGCAGAGTATCCGGGAGCACAGATACGCAGTATTTT.

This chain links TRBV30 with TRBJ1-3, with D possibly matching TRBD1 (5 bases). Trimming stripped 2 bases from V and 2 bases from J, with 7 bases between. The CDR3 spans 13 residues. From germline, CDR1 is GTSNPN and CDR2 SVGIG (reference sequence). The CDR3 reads CAWSRGAGNTIYF. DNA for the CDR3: TGTGCCTGGAGTAGAGGGGCTGGAAACACCATATATTTT.

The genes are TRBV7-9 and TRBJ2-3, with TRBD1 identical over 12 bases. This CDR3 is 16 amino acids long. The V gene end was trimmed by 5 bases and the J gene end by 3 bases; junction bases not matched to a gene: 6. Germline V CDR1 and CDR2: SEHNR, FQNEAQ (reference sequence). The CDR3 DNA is TGTGCCAGCAGCCCCGGGACAGGGGGCAAGACAGATACGCAGTATTTT. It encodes CASSPGTGGKTDTQYF.

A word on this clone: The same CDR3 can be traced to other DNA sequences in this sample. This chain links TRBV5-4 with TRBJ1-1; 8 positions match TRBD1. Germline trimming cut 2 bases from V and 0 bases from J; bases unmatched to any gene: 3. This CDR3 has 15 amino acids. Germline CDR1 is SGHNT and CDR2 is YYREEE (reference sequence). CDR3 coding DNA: TGTGCCAGCAGCTTAGGACAGGGCCTGAACACTGAAGCTTTCTTT. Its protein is CASSLGQGLNTEAFF.

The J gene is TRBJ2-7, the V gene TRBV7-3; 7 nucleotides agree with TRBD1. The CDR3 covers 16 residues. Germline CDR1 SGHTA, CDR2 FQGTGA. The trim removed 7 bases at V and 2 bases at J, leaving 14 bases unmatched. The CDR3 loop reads CASTLSGPGTAYEQYF. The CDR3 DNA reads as TGTGCCAGCACCCTAAGTGGGCCCGGGACAGCCTACGAGCAGTACTTC.

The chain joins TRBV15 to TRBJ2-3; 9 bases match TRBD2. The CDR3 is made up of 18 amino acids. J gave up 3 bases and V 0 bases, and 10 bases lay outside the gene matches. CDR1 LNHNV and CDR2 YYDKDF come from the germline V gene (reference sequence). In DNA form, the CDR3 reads TGTGCCACCAGCAGAGATGCGGGAGGGCCGTTTTTGACAGATACGCAGTATTTT. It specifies CATSRDAGGPFLTDTQYF.

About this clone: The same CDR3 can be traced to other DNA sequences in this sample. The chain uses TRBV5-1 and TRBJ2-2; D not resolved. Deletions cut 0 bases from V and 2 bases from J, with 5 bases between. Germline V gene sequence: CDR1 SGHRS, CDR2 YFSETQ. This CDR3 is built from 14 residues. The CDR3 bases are TGCGCCAGCAGCTTGGGGCATAACACCGGGGAGCTGTTTTTT. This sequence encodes CASSLGHNTGELFF.

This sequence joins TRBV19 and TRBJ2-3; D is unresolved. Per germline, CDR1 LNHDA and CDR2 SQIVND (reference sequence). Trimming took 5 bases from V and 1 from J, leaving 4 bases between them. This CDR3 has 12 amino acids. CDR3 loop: CASSSGTDTQYF. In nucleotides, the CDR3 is TGTGCCAGTAGTTCAGGCACAGATACGCAGTATTTT.

CDR3 sequence (DNA): TGTGCCAGCAGCTTAGTAGGAGGACTAGCTGGCAATGAGCAGTTCTTC. Translating gives CASSLVGGLAGNEQFF. V and J are TRBV7-2 and TRBJ2-1; 8 nucleotides match TRBD2. The CDR3 has 16 residues. The V gene end was trimmed by 1 base and the J gene end by 6 bases; junction bases not matched to a gene: 8. In germline, CDR1 is SGHTA, CDR2 FQGNSA.

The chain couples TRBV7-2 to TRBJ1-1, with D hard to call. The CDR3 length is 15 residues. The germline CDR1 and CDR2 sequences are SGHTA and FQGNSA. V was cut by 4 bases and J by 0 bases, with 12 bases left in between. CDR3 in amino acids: CASSSRARMNTEAFF. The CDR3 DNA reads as TGTGCCAGCAGCTCTAGGGCACGGATGAACACTGAAGCTTTCTTT.

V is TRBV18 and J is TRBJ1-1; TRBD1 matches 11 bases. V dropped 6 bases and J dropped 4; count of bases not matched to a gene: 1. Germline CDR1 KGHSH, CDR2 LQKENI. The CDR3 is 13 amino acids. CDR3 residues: CASSGQGVTEAFF. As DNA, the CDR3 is TGTGCCAGCTCGGGACAGGGGGTCACTGAAGCTTTCTTT.

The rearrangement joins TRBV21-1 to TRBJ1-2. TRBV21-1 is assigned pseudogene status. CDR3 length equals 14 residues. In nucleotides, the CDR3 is TGTGCCAGCAGCAAAGCAGAGGGGAACTATGGCTACACCTTC. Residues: CASSKAEGNYGYTF.